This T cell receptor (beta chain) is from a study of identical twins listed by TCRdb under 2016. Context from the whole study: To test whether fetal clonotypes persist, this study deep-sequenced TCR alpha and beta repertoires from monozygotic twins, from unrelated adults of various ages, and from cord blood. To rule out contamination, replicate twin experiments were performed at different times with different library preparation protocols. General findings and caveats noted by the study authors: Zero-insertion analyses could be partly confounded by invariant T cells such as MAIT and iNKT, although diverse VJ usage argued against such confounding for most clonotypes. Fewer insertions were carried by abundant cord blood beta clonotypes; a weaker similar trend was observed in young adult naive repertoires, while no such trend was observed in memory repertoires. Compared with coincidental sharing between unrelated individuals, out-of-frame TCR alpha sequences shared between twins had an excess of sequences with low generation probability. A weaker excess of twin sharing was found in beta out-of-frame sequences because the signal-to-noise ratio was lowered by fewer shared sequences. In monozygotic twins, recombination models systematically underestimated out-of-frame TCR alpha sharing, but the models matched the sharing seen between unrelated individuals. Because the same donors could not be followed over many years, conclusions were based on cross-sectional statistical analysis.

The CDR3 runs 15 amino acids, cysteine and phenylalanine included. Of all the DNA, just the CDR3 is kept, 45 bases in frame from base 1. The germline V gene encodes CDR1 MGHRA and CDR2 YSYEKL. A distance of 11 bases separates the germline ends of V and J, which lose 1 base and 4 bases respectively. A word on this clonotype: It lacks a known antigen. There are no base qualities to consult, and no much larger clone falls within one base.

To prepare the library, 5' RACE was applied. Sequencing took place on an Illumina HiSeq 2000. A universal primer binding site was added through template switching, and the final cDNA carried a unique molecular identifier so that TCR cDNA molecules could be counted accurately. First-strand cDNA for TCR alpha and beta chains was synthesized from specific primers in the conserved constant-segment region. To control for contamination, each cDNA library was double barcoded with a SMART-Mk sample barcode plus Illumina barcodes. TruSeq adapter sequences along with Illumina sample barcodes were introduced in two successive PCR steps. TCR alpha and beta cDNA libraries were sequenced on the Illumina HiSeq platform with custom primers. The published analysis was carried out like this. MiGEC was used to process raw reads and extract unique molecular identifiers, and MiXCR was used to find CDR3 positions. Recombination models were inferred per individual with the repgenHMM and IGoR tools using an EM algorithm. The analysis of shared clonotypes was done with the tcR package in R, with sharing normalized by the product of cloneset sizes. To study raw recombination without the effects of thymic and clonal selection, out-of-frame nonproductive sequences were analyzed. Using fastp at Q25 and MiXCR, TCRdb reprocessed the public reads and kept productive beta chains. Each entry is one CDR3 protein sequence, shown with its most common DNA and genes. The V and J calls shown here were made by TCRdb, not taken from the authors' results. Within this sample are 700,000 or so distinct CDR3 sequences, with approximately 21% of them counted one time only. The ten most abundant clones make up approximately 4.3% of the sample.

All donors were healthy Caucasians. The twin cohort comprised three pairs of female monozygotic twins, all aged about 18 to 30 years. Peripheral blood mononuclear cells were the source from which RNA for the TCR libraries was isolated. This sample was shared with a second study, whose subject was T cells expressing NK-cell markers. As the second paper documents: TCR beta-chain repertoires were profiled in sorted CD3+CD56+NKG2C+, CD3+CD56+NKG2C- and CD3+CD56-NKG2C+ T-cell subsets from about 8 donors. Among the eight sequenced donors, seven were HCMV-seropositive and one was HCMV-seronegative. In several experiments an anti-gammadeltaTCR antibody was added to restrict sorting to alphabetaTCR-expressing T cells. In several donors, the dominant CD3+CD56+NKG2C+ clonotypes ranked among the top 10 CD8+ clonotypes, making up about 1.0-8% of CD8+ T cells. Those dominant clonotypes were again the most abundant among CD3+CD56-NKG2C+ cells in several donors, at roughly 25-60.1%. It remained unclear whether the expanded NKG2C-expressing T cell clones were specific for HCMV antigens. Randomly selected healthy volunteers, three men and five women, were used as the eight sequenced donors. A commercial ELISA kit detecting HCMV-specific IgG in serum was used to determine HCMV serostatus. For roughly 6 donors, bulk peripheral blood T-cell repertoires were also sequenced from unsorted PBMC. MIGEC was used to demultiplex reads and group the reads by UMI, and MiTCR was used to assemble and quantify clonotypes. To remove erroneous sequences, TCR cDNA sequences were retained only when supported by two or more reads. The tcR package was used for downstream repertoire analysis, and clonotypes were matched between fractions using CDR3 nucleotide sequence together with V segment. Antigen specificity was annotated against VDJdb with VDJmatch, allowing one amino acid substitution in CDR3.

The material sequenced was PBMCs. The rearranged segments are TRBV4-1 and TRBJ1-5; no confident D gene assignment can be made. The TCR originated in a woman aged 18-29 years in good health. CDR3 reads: CASSQVQALNQPQHF. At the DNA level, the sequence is TGCGCCAGCAGCCAAGTTCAGGCTTTGAATCAGCCCCAGCATTTT.